The 5 T cell receptor beta chains below were found in one sample sequenced in a study of blood T cell repertoires in COVID-19. Clones were sequenced by immunoSEQ multiplex PCR, and TCRdb holds only the in-frame ones, with some missing. Here the sample spans 350,000 to 550,000 clones, 80% to 90% being singletons. The sample consisted of PBMCs or T cells enriched from blood (not recorded which). These receptors originate from a man under 40 who had recovered from COVID-19.

The chain recombines TRBV18 with TRBJ1-5, with 8 bases lining up with TRBD1. From germline, CDR1 is KGHSH and CDR2 LQKENI. The CDR3 consists of 15 residues. V shed 2 bases and J 2 bases; nucleotides not matched to a gene: 2. The CDR3 protein is CASSPDRGGNQPQHF. For the CDR3, the DNA is TGTGCCAGCTCACCAGACAGGGGAGGCAATCAGCCCCAGCATTTT.

V usage is TRBV7-2 and J usage is TRBJ1-1, with a tentative D call TRBD1 (5 bases). The CDR3 totals 15 residues. Germline V gives CDR1 SGHTA, CDR2 FQGNSA. V was cut by 5 bases and J by 0 bases, with 13 bases left in between. The DNA for the CDR3 is TGTGCCAGCAGCAACTTCGGGGGATTGAACACTGAAGCTTTCTTT. Amino acids: CASSNFGGLNTEAFF.

The genes are TRBV5-4 and TRBJ2-1; the D is unclear. This CDR3 region has 14 residues. CDR1 and CDR2 from the germline V gene are SGHNT and YYREEE (reference sequence). V lost 0 bases, J lost 4 bases, and 8 bases lay in between. CDR3 residues: CASSLAAQYNEQFF. The CDR3 DNA reads as TGTGCCAGCAGCTTGGCTGCACAATACAATGAGCAGTTCTTC. Based on the CDR3 plus reference TRBV5-4 and TRBJ2-1, the full variable domain is ETGVTQSPTHLIKTRGQQVTLRCSSQSGHNTVSWYQQALGQGPQFIFQYYREEENGRGNFPPRFSGLQFPNYSSELNVNALELDDSALYLCASSLAAQYNEQFFGPGTRLTVL.

The rearrangement uses TRBV27 and TRBJ1-4; tentatively, D is TRBD1 (6 bases). CDR3 length: 16 amino acids. The V gene lost 3 bases and the J gene lost 2 bases, with 13 bases spanning the gap. The germline gives CDR1 MNHEY, CDR2 SMNVEV (reference sequence). Here the CDR3 DNA reads TGTGCCAGCAGTTTGTCCCAAAGGGGGACTAATGAAAAACTGTTTTTT. As protein: CASSLSQRGTNEKLFF. The entire variable domain, with the rest obtained from reference TRBV27 and TRBJ1-4, is as follows: EAQVTQNPRYLITVTGKKLTVTCSQNMNHEYMSWYRQDPGLGLRQIYYSMNVEVTDKGDVPEGYKVSRKEKRNFPLILESPSPNQTSLYFCASSLSQRGTNEKLFFGSGTQLSVL.

V is TRBV7-8 and J is TRBJ2-5; 7 nucleotides line up with TRBD1. CDR1 and CDR2 from the germline V gene are SGHVS and FQNEAQ. V shed 5 bases, J shed 7 bases, and the junction held 13 bases outside the gene matches. CDR3 length equals 15 residues. The CDR3 DNA follows: TGTGCCAGCAGCCCACGTCCGGGACAGAGAACGACCCAGTACTTC. It codes for CASSPRPGQRTTQYF.